This TCR beta chain emerged from a study of cytomegalovirus exposure and HLA in healthy donors. Study findings and constraints: Among the CMV-associated chains, three were confirmed in vitro as specific for CMV antigens.

The CDR3 is 15 residues long. Germline CDR1 and CDR2: KGHSH and LQKENI. Trimming cost V 3 bases and J 11 bases; bases outside gene matches: 12. Primers for the PCR totalled 60 Vbeta and 13 Jbeta. Using immunoSEQ multiplex PCR, the repertoire was profiled, and TCRdb retains in-frame clones only, with some absent. This table has around 140,000 clones, around three quarters appearing once. Concerning this clone: The target antigen is unknown. Other DNA sequences in this sample translate to the same CDR3.

This receptor was obtained from a man in his forties in good health and CMV-seronegative. The chain joins TRBV18 to TRBJ1-2, with TRBD1 matching 10 bases. The sample comprised PBMCs. The DNA for the CDR3 is TGTGCCAGCTCACCGGGACAGGGGAACTCAGGGGGTTACACCTTC. Its translation is CASSPGQGNSGGYTF.